This section outlines one T cell receptor beta chain sequence together with its context. The CDR3 covers 15 residues. After removal of 5 bases from V and 5 bases from J, the junction contained 9 bases not matched to a gene. From germline, CDR1 is SGHAT and CDR2 FQNNGV. Assay: immunoSEQ multiplex PCR; the TCRdb copy retains only in-frame clones and omits some. The sample consists of about 140,000 clones, 70% to 85% of them appearing once. The record originates from a study of blood T cell repertoires in COVID-19. Study information: Samples representing acute and convalescent COVID-19 were sourced from the United States, Italy and Spain.

This chain links TRBV11-2 with TRBJ1-5; 7 bases match TRBD1. The TCR sequence derives from a woman aged 18-29 years who had been exposed to COVID-19. Material: PBMCs or T cells enriched from blood (not recorded which). This CDR3 reads CASSLRQGGDQPQHF. The CDR3 DNA reads as TGTGCCAGCAGCCTAAGACAGGGAGGCGATCAGCCCCAGCATTTT.